The 14 T cell receptor beta chains below were found in one sample sequenced in a study of breast tumors, draining lymph nodes, adjacent tissues. Using its own MiXCR run on the multiplex PCR reads, TCRdb lists one record per CDR3 protein. Counted here are around 230,000 distinct CDR3 sequences, 30% to 35% occurring once; the ten biggest clones make up approximately 3.6%. The lymph nodes were axillary draining lymph nodes from breast cancer patients. Sequencing used axillary lymph node tissue. The receptors were gathered from a female donor with breast cancer. Some clones in this sample may be carry-over from other donors' samples.

As to this clonotype: The CDR3 ends on some other residue instead of the conserved phenylalanine or tryptophan, so this is likely a read error. This chain uses TRBV6-6 with TRBJ2-7, with 8 bases identical to TRBD1. Germline trimming cut 6 bases from V and 0 bases from J; bases unmatched to any gene: 22. Looked up from germline, CDR1 is MNHNY and CDR2 is SVGAGI (reference sequence). This CDR3 region has 20 residues. CDR3 DNA sequence: TGTGCCAGCAGCCCGCCCCCGGGGACAGGAATGGACTGGCACTCCTACGAGCAGTACCTC. Protein product: CASSPPPGTGMDWHSYEQYL.

This clonotype was detected many times. The chain couples TRBV12-3 or TRBV12-4 to TRBJ1-3, with D possibly TRBD1 on 5 matching bases. The V and J ends lost 3 bases and 1 base respectively, with 7 bases between them. This CDR3 spans 14 amino acids. The CDR3 loop reads CASSLRQSGNTIYF. The CDR3 region has the DNA TGTGCCAGCAGTTTGAGACAGTCTGGAAACACCATATATTTT.

In its sample, this clonotype was seen once. The chain is built from TRBV5-1 and TRBJ1-1, with D tentatively TRBD1 (6 bases). This CDR3 has 14 amino acids. Germline V lookup: CDR1 SGHRS, CDR2 YFSETQ. Trimming shortened V by 0 bases and J by 0 bases, and 6 bases separated the two germline ends. The CDR3: CASSLDRVNTEAFF. As DNA, the CDR3 is TGCGCCAGCAGCTTGGACAGGGTGAACACTGAAGCTTTCTTT. Filled out from reference TRBV5-1 and TRBJ1-1, the complete variable domain reads KAGVTQTPRYLIKTRGQQVTLSCSPISGHRSVSWYQQTPGQGLQFLFEYFSETQRNKGNFPGRFSGRQFSNSRSEMNVSTLELGDSALYLCASSLDRVNTEAFFGQGTRLTVV.

This clonotype was counted many times. The CDR3 DNA reads TGCAGTGCTAGCCTGGGCCTCACTAGCGCCGGGGAGCTGTTTTTT. Translated: CSASLGLTSAGELFF. The chain joins TRBV20-1 to TRBJ2-2; 7 bases agree with TRBD2. The CDR3 is 15 residues long. V was pared by 3 bases and J by 6 bases, with 10 bases of the junction left unmatched. Germline V CDR1 and CDR2: DFQATT, SNEGSKA (reference sequence).

This clonotype was seen ten or more times. The chain has TRBV20-1 and TRBJ1-6, with D unclear. The CDR3 length is 13 residues. The germline gives CDR1 DFQATT, CDR2 SNEGSKA (reference sequence). Trimming left V 3 bases short and J 14 bases short, with 17 bases between. CDR3 amino acids: CSARADGESALHF. The CDR3 DNA reads TGCAGTGCTAGGGCAGACGGCGAGTCAGCCCTCCACTTT.

The chain's CDR3 is CASSLAWSSGANVLTF. The CDR3 region has the DNA TGCGCCAGCAGCTTGGCCTGGAGCTCTGGGGCCAACGTCCTGACTTTC. This chain joins TRBV5-1 and TRBJ2-6; D unresolved. CDR1 is SGHRS and CDR2 is YFSETQ in the germline V gene. The CDR3 covers 16 residues. V was cut by 0 bases and J by 0 bases, with 7 bases left in between.

This clonotype was seen many times. The gene calls are TRBV2 and TRBJ2-7, with D perhaps matching TRBD1 (7 bases). The CDR3 sequence is 16 residues long. The germline CDR1 and CDR2 sequences are SNHLY and FYNNEI. The V end was cut by 7 bases, the J end by 4 bases, with 23 bases between. CDR3 DNA sequence: TGTGCCAGCATCGGGGGTGCGGTGACAGGGTTGTACGAGCAGTACTTC. Protein sequence: CASIGGAVTGLYEQYF.

This chain uses TRBV2 with TRBJ2-1; D not resolved. Germline lookup yields CDR1 SNHLY and CDR2 FYNNEI. The V end was cut by 4 bases, the J end by 4 bases, with 8 bases between. This CDR3 spans 13 amino acids. The CDR3 DNA reads as TGTGCCAGCAGTGGAGTCTTGTACAATGAGCAGTTCTTC. Its translation: CASSGVLYNEQFF. The complete variable domain, with remaining parts taken from reference TRBV2 and TRBJ2-1, reads EPEVTQTPSHQVTQMGQEVILRCVPISNHLYFYWYRQILGQKVEFLVSFYNNEISEKSEIFDDQFSVERPDGSNFTLKIRSTKLEDSAMYFCASSGVLYNEQFFGPGTRLTVL.

This clonotype has a count of ten or more. V and J are TRBV20-1 and TRBJ1-4, with D unclear. The germline V gene has CDR1 DFQATT and CDR2 SNEGSKA (reference sequence). The CDR3 loop spans 16 amino acids. Deletions cut 3 bases from V and 2 bases from J, with 16 bases between. CDR3 nucleotides: TGCAGTGCTAGCCCCAGTACTACCTTTACTAATGAAAAACTGTTTTTT. Residues: CSASPSTTFTNEKLFF.

This clonotype was observed many times. V is TRBV7-2 and J is TRBJ2-7, with D perhaps TRBD1 (5 bases). The CDR3 has 14 amino acids. Germline assignment: CDR1 SGHTA and CDR2 FQGNSA. Trimming shortened V by 6 bases and J by 0 bases, and 12 bases separated the two germline ends. The CDR3 region is CASRQDRNSYEQYF. CDR3 bases: TGTGCCAGCAGACAGGACCGAAACTCCTACGAGCAGTACTTC.

This clonotype was picked up one time. A much larger clone sits a single nucleotide away, making a read error possible. V is TRBV5-8 and J is TRBJ1-2; D remains unclear. Germline V lookup: CDR1 SGHTS, CDR2 YDEGEE. This CDR3 is 14 amino acids long. The ends were cut back, 4 bases at V and 7 bases at J, with 17 bases in the middle. CDR3 residues: CASSLTQAAPGYTF. The CDR3 bases are TGTGCCAGCAGCCTTACGCAGGCGGCGCCTGGCTACACCTTC.

This chain joins TRBV10-3 and TRBJ1-1; D is undetermined. V was shortened by 3 bases and J by 0 bases, with 8 bases between the two germline ends. Germline values: CDR1 ENHRY, CDR2 SYGVKD. CDR3 length: 14 amino acids. The CDR3 DNA follows: TGTGCCATCAGTGAAGGAGGAATGAACACTGAAGCTTTCTTT. Protein sequence: CAISEGGMNTEAFF.

The chain joins TRBV5-1 to TRBJ2-3, with 10 bases identical to TRBD1. Trimming removed 4 bases from V and 1 base from J; junction bases left unmatched: 6. This CDR3 comprises 16 residues. Germline V gene sequence: CDR1 SGHRS, CDR2 YFSETQ. Here the CDR3 reads CASSDAGTGGTDTQYF. CDR3 sequence (DNA): TGCGCCAGCAGCGACGCCGGGACAGGGGGCACAGATACGCAGTATTTT.

This clonotype appeared many times. This chain uses TRBV9 with TRBJ2-7; weak D call: TRBD1 (6 bases). The CDR3 is made up of 14 amino acids. Trimming pared 3 bases from V and 0 bases from J, leaving 10 bases between. Germline V CDR1 and CDR2: SGDLS, YYNGEE. The CDR3 coding sequence is TGTGCCAGCAGCGCTCAGGGGAGCTCCTACGAGCAGTACTTC. This sequence encodes CASSAQGSSYEQYF. The variable domain in full, completed from reference TRBV9 and TRBJ2-7, reads DSGVTQTPKHLITATGQRVTLRCSPRSGDLSVYWYQQSLDQGLQFLIQYYNGEERAKGNILERFSAQQFPDLHSELNLSSLELGDSALYFCASSAQGSSYEQYFGPGTRLTVT.